This T cell receptor beta chain was recovered during a study of beta chain features in type 1 diabetes. Study findings and constraints: Significant though moderate, a shortening of TCRB CDR3s appeared in all four CD4+ subsets of Type 1 diabetes patients. Insertion counts at VDJ junctions were lower in type 1 diabetes patients, who also showed more deletions there.

This CDR3 comprises 15 residues. Germline loops: CDR1 MDHEN, CDR2 SYDVKM. V was pared by 6 bases and J by 4 bases, with 10 bases of the junction left unmatched. Expressed TCRB transcripts were sequenced, since all the RNA that had been isolated was reverse transcribed. Libraries were prepared by immunoSEQ multiplex PCR; TCRdb keeps only in-frame clonotypes and omits some of them. The data show under 200,000 clones, with approximately 8.1% seen just once and 0.5% to 0.65% held by the top ten. One heparinised draw of blood, averaging around 100 mL, came from each donor. Via the markers CD45RO/CCR7/CD25/CD127/CD95/CD27, stem cell-like memory, regulatory, central memory and naive CD4+ cells were sorted. As for this clone: As yet, its antigen is unknown.

The sequencing input was central memory CD4+ T cells from blood. J is TRBJ2-7 and V is TRBV28; 9 bases fit TRBD1. This TCR was recovered from a man in his late teens or twenties in good health. The CDR3 here is CASSIAGTGSYEQYF. In DNA form, the CDR3 reads TGTGCCAGCAGCATAGCCGGGACAGGGTCGTACGAGCAGTACTTC.